This T cell receptor (beta chain) emerged from a study of regulatory T cells in long-lasting Graves disease. Overall study results and limits: Repertoires from persistent disease leaned toward TRBV28, TRBJ1-2 and TRBJ2-5. Sample size was small, which may have lowered accuracy. TCR diversity was lower in persistent Graves' patients (versus newly diagnosed ones). With under 3,500 shared public clonotypes, persistent patients exceeded new patients, who shared just over 950.

Described time point: persistent/refractory GD, antithyroid drugs over 5 years with positive TRAb. RNA extracted from PBMCs served as the sequencing template. As for this clonotype: Its specificity is unknown.

This CDR3 has 14 residues. Looked up from germline, CDR1 is SGDLS and CDR2 is YYNGEE. V was clipped by 0 bases and J by 1 base, with 8 bases between them. Arm-PCR of CDR3 regions and iRepertoire HTBI primers were the basis on which TCR beta libraries were built. TCRdb independently ran MiXCR on the multiplex PCR reads; one entry per CDR3 protein. In the table there are roughly 700,000 distinct CDR3 sequences, approximately 29% of which are singletons. The rearrangement uses TRBV9 and TRBJ2-7, with D hard to call. Sequences were derived from peripheral blood mononuclear cells (PBMCs), sampled when the disease was refractory, from a patient treated with antithyroid drugs. The sequence derives from a female donor with Graves disease. The CDR3 loop reads CASSVDYVSYEQYF. In DNA form, the CDR3 reads TGTGCCAGCAGCGTAGACTACGTATCCTACGAGCAGTACTTC.